The 32 T cell receptor beta chains presented below share a single source sample, sequenced in a study of CD8+ T cells in alopecia areata. As the sequencing template, cDNA was produced by extracting RNA and reverse transcribing it. Sequencing was performed with immunoSEQ multiplex PCR; in TCRdb, only in-frame clones are kept and a portion is missing. The sample carries some 150,000 clones, 40% to 60% recorded once. The specimen comprised CD8+ T cells sorted from blood, sampled at week 0. These receptors were taken from a human donor with alopecia areata.

The CDR3 is CASKESGGPTYEQYF. The CDR3 bases are TGTGCCAGCAAGGAGAGCGGGGGGCCAACCTACGAGCAGTACTTC. The rearrangement links TRBV2 to TRBJ2-7; the match to TRBD2 covers 9 bases. CDR1 SNHLY and CDR2 FYNNEI come from the germline V gene. CDR3 length: 15 residues. V trimming: 7 bases; J trimming: 2 bases; junction bases outside the gene matches: 9.

The rearrangement links TRBV27 to TRBJ2-6; the D is unclear. Germline V lookup: CDR1 MNHEY, CDR2 SMNVEV (reference sequence). The CDR3 length is 15 residues. The germline V and J ends were trimmed by 2 bases and 0 bases, with 5 bases remaining between them. In nucleotides, the CDR3 is TGTGCCAGCAGTTTAAGCAGCTCTGGGGCCAACGTCCTGACTTTC. Protein: CASSLSSSGANVLTF. Full variable domain (rest looked up from reference TRBV27 and TRBJ2-6): EAQVTQNPRYLITVTGKKLTVTCSQNMNHEYMSWYRQDPGLGLRQIYYSMNVEVTDKGDVPEGYKVSRKEKRNFPLILESPSPNQTSLYFCASSLSSSGANVLTFGAGSRLTVL.

The gene calls are TRBV5-5 and TRBJ1-1; 7 positions match TRBD1. V gave up 3 bases and J gave up 2 bases; unmatched junction bases: 4. The CDR3 sequence is 14 residues long. Germline CDR1 SGHKS, CDR2 YYEKEE (reference sequence). CDR3 in amino acids: CASSYRDSNTEAFF. In DNA form, the CDR3 reads TGTGCCAGCAGCTACCGGGACAGCAACACTGAAGCTTTCTTT.

As concerns this clone: This specimen includes other DNA sequences encoding the same CDR3. This chain links TRBV30 with TRBJ1-1; weak D call: TRBD1 (6 bases). V lost 4 bases, J lost 4 bases, and 10 bases lay in between. This CDR3 is built from 12 residues. Germline values: CDR1 GTSNPN, CDR2 SVGIG (reference sequence). CDR3 coding DNA: TGTGCCTGGAATGGGGGCGGCACTGAAGCTTTCTTT. This codes for CAWNGGGTEAFF. The entire variable domain, with the rest obtained from reference TRBV30 and TRBJ1-1, is as follows: SQTIHQWPATLVQPVGSPLSLECTVEGTSNPNLYWYRQAAGRGLQLLFYSVGIGQISSEVPQNLSASRPQDRQFILSSKKLLLSDSGFYLCAWNGGGTEAFFGQGTRLTVV.

The gene calls are TRBV29-1 and TRBJ1-2; D ambiguous. Germline loops: CDR1 SQVTM, CDR2 ANQGSEA. The CDR3 totals 15 residues. The V end was cut by 3 bases, the J end by 1 base, with 15 bases between. The CDR3 region has the DNA TGCAGCGTTGATGCCCCCCCAGGTGATAACTATGGCTACACCTTC. Translated: CSVDAPPGDNYGYTF. The variable domain in full, completed from reference TRBV29-1 and TRBJ1-2, reads SAVISQKPSRDICQRGTSLTIQCQVDSQVTMMFWYRQQPGQSLTLIATANQGSEATYESGFVIDKFPISRPNLTFSTLTVSNMSPEDSSIYLCSVDAPPGDNYGYTFGSGTRLTVV.

Only a few counts were recorded for this clone. V usage is TRBV9 and J usage is TRBJ2-3, with 8 bases aligning to TRBD2. This CDR3 comprises 15 residues. Per the germline V gene, CDR1 is SGDLS and CDR2 is YYNGEE. Losses at the gene ends were 0 bases for V and 2 bases for J; bases not matched to a gene: 2. DNA for the CDR3: TGTGCCAGCAGCGTAGGCGGGGGGCTCACAGATACGCAGTATTTT. Translation: CASSVGGGLTDTQYF.

This sequence joins TRBV5-1 and TRBJ2-3, with D perhaps given as TRBD1 or TRBD2 (5 bases each). The ends were cut back, 5 bases at V and 6 bases at J, with 16 bases in the middle. The germline CDR1 and CDR2 sequences are SGHRS and YFSETQ. This CDR3 has 14 residues. The CDR3 DNA reads TGCGCCAGCAGGGAGGACATGGGCCCGGATACGCAGTATTTT. Translating it yields CASREDMGPDTQYF.

The chain is built from TRBV7-2 and TRBJ1-5; D is unresolved. The CDR3 spans 16 residues. Germline CDR1 reads SGHTA; CDR2 reads FQGNSA. V dropped 1 base and J dropped 0 bases, with 10 bases sitting between them. CDR3 nucleotide sequence: TGTGCCAGCAGCTTAGGAGTAAGGGTTAGCAATCAGCCCCAGCATTTT. Encoded protein: CASSLGVRVSNQPQHF. The complete variable domain, with remaining parts taken from reference TRBV7-2 and TRBJ1-5, reads GAGVSQSPSNKVTEKGKDVELRCDPISGHTALYWYRQSLGQGLEFLIYFQGNSAPDKSGLPSDRFSAERTGGSVSTLTIQRTQQEDSAVYLCASSLGVRVSNQPQHFGDGTRLSIL.

The chain carries TRBV11-2 and TRBJ1-6; D ambiguous. V lost 1 base and J 8 bases, leaving 12 bases between the germline ends. CDR1 and CDR2 from the germline V gene are SGHAT and FQNNGV. CDR3 length: 15 residues. The CDR3 loop is CASSLVRAWDSPLHF. The CDR3 bases are TGTGCCAGCAGCTTAGTGAGGGCATGGGATTCACCCCTCCACTTT. Combining the CDR3 with reference TRBV11-2 and TRBJ1-6 gives the whole variable domain EAGVAQSPRYKIIEKRQSVAFWCNPISGHATLYWYQQILGQGPKLLIQFQNNGVVDDSQLPKDRFSAERLKGVDSTLKIQPAKLEDSAVYLCASSLVRAWDSPLHFGNGTRLTVT.

Concerning this clone: Other DNA sequences in the sample encode the same CDR3. This rearrangement joins TRBV29-1 to TRBJ2-7; D is undetermined. CDR3 length: 11 residues. The germline CDR1 and CDR2 sequences are SQVTM and ANQGSEA. The germline V and J ends were trimmed by 5 bases and 0 bases, with 5 bases remaining between them. CDR3 coding DNA: TGCAGCGTTAGGATCTCCTACGAGCAGTACTTC. It encodes CSVRISYEQYF.

This clone was counted between two and nine times. The chain combines TRBV13 with TRBJ1-6; D might be TRBD1 (5 bases). The ends were cut back, 2 bases at V and 6 bases at J, with 8 bases in the middle. Germline CDR1 is PRHDT and CDR2 is FYEKMQ (reference sequence). CDR3 length: 14 amino acids. CDR3 nucleotides: TGTGCCAGCAGCTTACGTCAGGGTAATTCACCCCTCCACTTT. This encodes CASSLRQGNSPLHF.

The J gene is TRBJ2-1, the V gene TRBV25-1; the match to TRBD2 covers 13 bases. This CDR3 region has 16 residues. Trimming took 4 bases from V and 7 from J; bases not matched to a gene: 7. Germline V gives CDR1 MGHDK, CDR2 SYGVNS. CDR3: CASSAAGTSGVNEQFF. CDR3 bases: TGTGCCAGCAGTGCAGCCGGGACTAGCGGGGTTAATGAGCAGTTCTTC.

This clone was seen only a few times. The V call is TRBV4-1, the J call TRBJ2-7; 9 nucleotides match TRBD2. Germline V lookup: CDR1 MGHRA, CDR2 YSYEKL. V trimming: 4 bases; J trimming: 0 bases; junction bases outside the gene matches: 4. CDR3 length: 15 residues. The CDR3 region is CASSPISGSSYEQYF. DNA for the CDR3: TGCGCCAGCAGCCCCATTAGCGGGAGCTCCTACGAGCAGTACTTC.

The chain combines TRBV4-1 with TRBJ2-7; the D call may be TRBD1 or TRBD2 (6 bases each). The germline V gene has CDR1 MGHRA and CDR2 YSYEKL. V lost 7 bases, J lost 0 bases, and 16 bases lay in between. This CDR3 is 15 amino acids long. The CDR3 sequence: CASTGGRDGSYEQYF. DNA for the CDR3: TGCGCCAGCACCGGGGGCAGGGATGGCTCCTACGAGCAGTACTTC.

This clone is a singleton in its sample. The chain is built from TRBV11-2 and TRBJ1-6, with 8 bases aligning to TRBD1. Trimming at V came to 2 bases and at J to 8 bases, leaving 11 bases not matched to a gene. The CDR3 length is 17 residues. Germline V lookup: CDR1 SGHAT, CDR2 FQNNGV. The chain's CDR3 is CASSLHSGTGGYSPLHF. The DNA of the CDR3 is TGTGCCAGCAGCTTACACTCCGGGACAGGCGGTTATTCACCCCTCCACTTT.

The CDR3 region has the DNA TGCAGCGTTGACCGACGGGGGGCCGGTGGCTACACCTTC. Translation: CSVDRRGAGGYTF. The chain has TRBV29-1 and TRBJ1-2; TRBD1 might be the D (6 bases). The CDR3 loop spans 13 amino acids. V lost 3 bases to trimming and J lost 7 bases, with 15 bases between them. Germline V gives CDR1 SQVTM, CDR2 ANQGSEA.

V usage is TRBV9 and J usage is TRBJ1-6, with D unresolved. The CDR3 runs 14 residues. Per germline, CDR1 SGDLS and CDR2 YYNGEE. Trimming stripped 0 bases from V and 9 bases from J, with 10 bases between. Written as DNA, the CDR3 is TGTGCCAGCAGCGTAGGGGTTGGCGGTTCACCCCTCCACTTT. It specifies CASSVGVGGSPLHF.

There are a few counts of this clone. The rearrangement links TRBV29-1 to TRBJ1-2; D possibly corresponds to TRBD1 (6 bases). Germline assignment: CDR1 SQVTM and CDR2 ANQGSEA. V was trimmed by 6 bases and J by 3 bases, leaving 11 bases between them. The CDR3 is 12 amino acids. In DNA form, the CDR3 reads TGCAGCGTCCGGACAGAGGACTATGGCTACACCTTC. Translated: CSVRTEDYGYTF.

Note on this clone: Other DNA sequences in the same sample also yield this CDR3. V and J are TRBV4-1 and TRBJ1-1; D is unclear. The CDR3 has 14 amino acids. V was shortened by 1 base and J by 5 bases, with 11 bases between the two germline ends. Germline V gene lookup returns CDR1 MGHRA and CDR2 YSYEKL. The CDR3, as DNA: TGCGCCAGCAGCCAAGGGCAAGGTTATACTGAAGCTTTCTTT. Translating it yields CASSQGQGYTEAFF.

The V call is TRBV4-3, the J call TRBJ1-5; D gene uncertain. The V and J ends lost 0 bases and 0 bases respectively, with 6 bases between them. Germline-derived CDR1 and CDR2 are LGHNA and YSLEER. The CDR3 has 15 residues. This CDR3 is CASSQDNLSNQPQHF. The CDR3 DNA sequence: TGCGCCAGCAGCCAAGATAACCTTAGCAATCAGCCCCAGCATTTT.

The chain couples TRBV4-3 to TRBJ2-5; D perhaps matches TRBD2 (5 bases). CDR1 LGHNA and CDR2 YSLEER come from the germline V gene. The CDR3 length is 15 residues. Trimming left V 0 bases short and J 2 bases short, with 10 bases between. CDR3 DNA sequence: TGCGCCAGCAGCCAAGAGGACGGGGATCAAGAGACCCAGTACTTC. Translation gives CASSQEDGDQETQYF.

The rearrangement uses TRBV30 and TRBJ2-7, with 7 positions matching TRBD2. Losses at the gene ends were 2 bases for V and 4 bases for J; bases not matched to a gene: 5. The length of the CDR3 is 13 residues. Per the germline V gene, CDR1 is GTSNPN and CDR2 is SVGIG (reference sequence). In DNA form, the CDR3 reads TGTGCCTGGAGTATGGGGGGGACTTACGAGCAGTACTTC. It encodes CAWSMGGTYEQYF.

The CDR3 region has the DNA TGTGCCAGCAGCCTGAAGCCGGGCCACTATGGCTACACCTTC. Its protein product is CASSLKPGHYGYTF. The chain employs TRBV27 and TRBJ1-2; D is undetermined. Trimming pared 6 bases from V and 3 bases from J, leaving 14 bases between. This CDR3 comprises 14 residues. The germline V gene encodes CDR1 MNHEY and CDR2 SMNVEV (reference sequence).

Of note for this clone: This specimen includes other DNA sequences encoding the same CDR3. The chain employs TRBV4-3 and TRBJ2-7, with D maybe TRBD1 (6 bases). Germline V lookup: CDR1 LGHNA, CDR2 YSLEER. The CDR3 loop spans 14 amino acids. Trimming removed 0 bases at V and 1 base at J, with 7 bases between. In DNA, the CDR3 is TGCGCCAGCAGCCAAGATCAGGGGTCCTACGAGCAGTACTTC. Its translation: CASSQDQGSYEQYF.

Many counts were recorded for this clone. CDR3 sequence: CASSFDGGTDTQYF. In nucleotides, the CDR3 is TGTGCCAGCAGTTTCGACGGGGGCACAGATACGCAGTATTTT. This chain uses TRBV6-5 with TRBJ2-3, with TRBD2 as a possible D gene (5 bases). The V and J ends lost 4 bases and 1 base respectively, with 9 bases between them. Germline CDR1 reads MNHEY; CDR2 reads SVGAGI. This CDR3 region has 14 residues.

This clone was counted between two and nine times. The gene calls are TRBV30 and TRBJ1-2; TRBD1 aligns across 8 bases. This CDR3 has 16 residues. The V gene's germline CDR1 is GTSNPN and CDR2 SVGIG (reference sequence). J lost 7 bases, V lost 2 bases, and 15 bases had no gene match. The CDR3 is CAWSSGTGVSGGGYTF. DNA for the CDR3: TGTGCCTGGAGTTCCGGGACAGGTGTATCTGGAGGTGGCTACACCTTC.

This clone was observed many times. This rearrangement joins TRBV7-2 to TRBJ2-7; D gene uncertain. The CDR3 runs to 14 residues. Germline V gives CDR1 SGHTA, CDR2 FQGNSA. V was pared by 3 bases and J by 1 base, with 10 bases between. In DNA form, the CDR3 reads TGTGCCAGCAGCTTGGGCAGTATTTCCTACGAGCAGTACTTC. This sequence encodes CASSLGSISYEQYF.

This chain links TRBV30 with TRBJ1-2; TRBD1 matches 7 bases. Germline V CDR1 and CDR2: GTSNPN, SVGIG (reference sequence). The CDR3 is 12 amino acids. The V segment lost 7 bases and the J segment 6 bases; nucleotides outside the gene matches: 8. This CDR3 reads CAYSQGNHGYTF. DNA of the CDR3: TGTGCCTACTCACAGGGGAACCATGGCTACACCTTC.

The chain is built from TRBV18 and TRBJ2-1; 12 positions agree with TRBD2. The CDR3 consists of 16 residues. Trimming cost V 4 bases and J 2 bases; bases outside gene matches: 3. The germline V gene has CDR1 KGHSH and CDR2 LQKENI. This CDR3 is CASSRLAGDPYNEQFF. CDR3 coding DNA: TGTGCCAGCTCACGACTAGCGGGGGACCCCTACAATGAGCAGTTCTTC.

This clone showed up just a few times. Other nucleotide sequences in the sample specify the same CDR3. This chain joins TRBV29-1 and TRBJ2-3; D unresolved. Trimming removed 6 bases from V and 0 bases from J, with 7 bases in between. This CDR3 region has 12 residues. CDR1 SQVTM and CDR2 ANQGSEA come from the germline V gene. CDR3 in amino acids: CSVETSTDTQYF. DNA of the CDR3: TGCAGCGTGGAGACTAGCACAGATACGCAGTATTTT.

The genes are TRBV5-6 and TRBJ2-5; D might be TRBD2 (6 bases). This CDR3 region has 14 residues. Looked up from germline, CDR1 is SGHDT and CDR2 is YYEEEE. Trimming removed 0 bases at V and 10 bases at J, with 16 bases between. The CDR3 DNA is TGTGCCAGCAGCTTGGGGGGGACGACTAGGGACCAGTACTTC. This gives the protein CASSLGGTTRDQYF.

The chain couples TRBV2 to TRBJ2-7; 9 positions agree with TRBD1. The V and J ends lost 6 bases and 3 bases, in that order; junction bases with no gene match: 6. Germline CDR1 SNHLY, CDR2 FYNNEI. This CDR3 is built from 14 residues. CDR3 loop: CASRGTGSNYEQYF. CDR3 bases: TGTGCCAGCAGAGGGACAGGGTCCAACTACGAGCAGTACTTC.